Following are 2 T cell receptor beta chains from one sample sequenced in a study of shared clonotypes between healthy human individuals. Assay: immunoSEQ multiplex PCR; the TCRdb copy retains only in-frame clones and omits some. The data contain 2 million or so clones, about 95% of them seen just once; the ten biggest clones take up roughly 1%. Terminally differentiated effector memory CD45RA+ cells were left out of the naive CD8 fraction, which was CD45RO-negative and positively selected for CCR7. Source material: naive CD8+ T cells sorted from blood. These receptors originate from a man aged 18 to 35 in good health.

The genes are TRBV4-3 and TRBJ2-5; 16 bases align to TRBD2. This CDR3 is 17 amino acids long. CDR1 is LGHNA, CDR2 YSLEER, per germline. The V segment lost 4 bases and the J segment 2 bases; nucleotides outside the gene matches: 4. The CDR3 DNA follows: TGCGCCAGCAGCCGGGGACTAGCGGGAGGGCTTCAAGAGACCCAGTACTTC. Translated: CASSRGLAGGLQETQYF.

The CDR3 loop is CASRPTWWSYEQYF. CDR3 sequence (DNA): TGTGCCAGCAGGCCGACGTGGTGGAGCTACGAGCAGTACTTC. The chain recombines TRBV27 with TRBJ2-7; D remains unclear. V lost 6 bases and J 3 bases, leaving 15 bases between the germline ends. The CDR3 is 14 amino acids. Germline values: CDR1 MNHEY, CDR2 SMNVEV (reference sequence).